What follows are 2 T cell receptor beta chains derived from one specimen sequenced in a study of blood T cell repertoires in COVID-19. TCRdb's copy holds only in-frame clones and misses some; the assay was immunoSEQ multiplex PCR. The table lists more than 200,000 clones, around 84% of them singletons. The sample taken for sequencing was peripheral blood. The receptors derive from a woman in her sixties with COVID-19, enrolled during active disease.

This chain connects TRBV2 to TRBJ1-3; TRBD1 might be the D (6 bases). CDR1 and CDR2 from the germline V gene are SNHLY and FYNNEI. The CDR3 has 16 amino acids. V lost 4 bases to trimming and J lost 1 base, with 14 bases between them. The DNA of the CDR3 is TGTGCCAGCAGTGTGGGCAGGGGTAGATCTGGAAACACCATATATTTT. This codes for CASSVGRGRSGNTIYF.

This chain's CDR3 is CASSRTDRFTSTDTQYF. CDR3 DNA: TGCGCCAGCAGTCGCACTGACAGGTTCACTAGCACAGATACGCAGTATTTT. The chain is built from TRBV23-1 and TRBJ2-3; D is perhaps TRBD1 (6 bases). TRBV23-1 is designated an ORF whose function remains uncertain. Trimming removed 4 bases from V and 0 bases from J, with 17 bases in between. CDR3 length: 17 amino acids.